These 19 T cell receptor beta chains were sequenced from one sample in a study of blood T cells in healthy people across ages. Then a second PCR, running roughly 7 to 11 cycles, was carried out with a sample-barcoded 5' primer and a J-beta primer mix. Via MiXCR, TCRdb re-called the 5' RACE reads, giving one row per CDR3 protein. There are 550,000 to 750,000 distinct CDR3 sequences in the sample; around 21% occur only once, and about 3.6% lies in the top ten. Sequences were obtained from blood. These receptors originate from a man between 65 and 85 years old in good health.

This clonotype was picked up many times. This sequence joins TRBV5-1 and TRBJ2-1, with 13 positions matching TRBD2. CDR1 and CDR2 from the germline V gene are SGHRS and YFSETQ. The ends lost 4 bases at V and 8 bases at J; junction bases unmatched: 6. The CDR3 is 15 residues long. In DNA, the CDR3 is TGCGCCAGCAGCCCTGGACTAGCGGGAGCCCATGAGCAGTTCTTC. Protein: CASSPGLAGAHEQFF.

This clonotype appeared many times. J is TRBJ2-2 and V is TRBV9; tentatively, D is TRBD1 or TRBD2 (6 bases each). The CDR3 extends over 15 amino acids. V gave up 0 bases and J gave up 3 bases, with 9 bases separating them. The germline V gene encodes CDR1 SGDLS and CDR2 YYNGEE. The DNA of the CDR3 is TGTGCCAGCAGCGTAGCCGGGGGCGACACCGGGGAGCTGTTTTTT. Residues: CASSVAGGDTGELFF.

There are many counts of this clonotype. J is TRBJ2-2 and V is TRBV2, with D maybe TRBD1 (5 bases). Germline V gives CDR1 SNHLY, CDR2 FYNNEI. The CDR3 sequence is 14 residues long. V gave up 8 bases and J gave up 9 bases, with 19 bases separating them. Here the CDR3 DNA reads TGTGCCAGCCTAAAGTCAGGGATTAACCGGGAGCTGTTTTTT. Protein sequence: CASLKSGINRELFF.

The CDR3: CASSLATSGRPFYEQYF. CDR3 DNA sequence: TGTGCCAGCAGTTTAGCGACTAGCGGGAGACCCTTTTACGAGCAGTACTTC. The chain links TRBV28 to TRBJ2-5, with 12 bases matching TRBD2. The tail of the sequence fits TRBJ2-7 better, so the J call may be wrong. The CDR3 is made up of 17 amino acids. Germline V lookup: CDR1 MDHEN, CDR2 SYDVKM.

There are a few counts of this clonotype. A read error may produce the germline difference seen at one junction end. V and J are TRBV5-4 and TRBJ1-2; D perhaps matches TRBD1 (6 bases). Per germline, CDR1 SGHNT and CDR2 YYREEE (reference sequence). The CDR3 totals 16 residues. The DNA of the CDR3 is TGTGCCAGTAGCTTGGACGGCGGGACAACTAACTATGGCTACACCTTC. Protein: CASSLDGGTTNYGYTF.

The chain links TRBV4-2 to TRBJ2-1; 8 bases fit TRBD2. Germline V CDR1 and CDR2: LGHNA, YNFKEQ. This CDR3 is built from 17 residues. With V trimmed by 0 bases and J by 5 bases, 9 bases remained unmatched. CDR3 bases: TGTGCCAGCAGCCAAGATTTACGGGAGGGCCGTAACAATGAGCAGTTCTTC. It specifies CASSQDLREGRNNEQFF.

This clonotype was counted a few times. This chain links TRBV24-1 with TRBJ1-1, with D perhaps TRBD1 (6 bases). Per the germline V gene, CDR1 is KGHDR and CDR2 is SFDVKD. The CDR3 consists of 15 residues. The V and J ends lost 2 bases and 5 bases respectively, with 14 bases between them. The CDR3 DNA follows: TGTGCCACCAGTGATTCGGTGGGGGGCATGACTGAAGCTTTCTTT. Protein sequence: CATSDSVGGMTEAFF.

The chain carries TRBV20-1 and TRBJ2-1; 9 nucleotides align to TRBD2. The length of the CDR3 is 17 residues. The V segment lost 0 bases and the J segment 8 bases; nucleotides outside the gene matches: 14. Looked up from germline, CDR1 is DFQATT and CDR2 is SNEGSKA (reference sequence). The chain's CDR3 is CSARDLGVVAGVDEQFF. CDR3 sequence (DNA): TGCAGTGCTAGAGATCTGGGGGTTGTAGCGGGAGTGGATGAGCAGTTCTTC.

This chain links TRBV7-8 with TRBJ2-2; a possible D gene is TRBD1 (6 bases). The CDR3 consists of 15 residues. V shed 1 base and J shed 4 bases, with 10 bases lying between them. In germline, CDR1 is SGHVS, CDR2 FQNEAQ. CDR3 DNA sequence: TGTGCCAGCAGCTTAGGGACACAGGGCACCGGGGAGCTGTTTTTT. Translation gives CASSLGTQGTGELFF.

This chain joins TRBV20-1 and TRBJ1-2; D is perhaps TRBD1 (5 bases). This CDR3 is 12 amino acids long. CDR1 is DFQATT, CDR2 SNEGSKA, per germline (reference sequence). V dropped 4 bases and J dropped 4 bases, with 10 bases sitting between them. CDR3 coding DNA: TGCAGTGCTACAGGGACGATCTATGGCTACACCTTC. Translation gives CSATGTIYGYTF.

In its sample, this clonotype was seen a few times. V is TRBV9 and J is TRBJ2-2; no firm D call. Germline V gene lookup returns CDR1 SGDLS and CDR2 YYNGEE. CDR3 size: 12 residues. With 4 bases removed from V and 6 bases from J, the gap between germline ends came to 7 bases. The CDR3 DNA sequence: TGTGCCAGCAGCTTGACCGCCGGGGAGCTGTTTTTT. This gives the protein CASSLTAGELFF.

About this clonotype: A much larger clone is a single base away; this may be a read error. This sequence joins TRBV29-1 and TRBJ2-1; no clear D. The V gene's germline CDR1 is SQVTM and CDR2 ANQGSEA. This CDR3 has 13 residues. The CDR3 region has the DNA TGCAGCGTTGTCCCTAGTTTTCTGAATGGGCAGTTCTTC. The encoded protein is CSVVPSFLNGQFF.

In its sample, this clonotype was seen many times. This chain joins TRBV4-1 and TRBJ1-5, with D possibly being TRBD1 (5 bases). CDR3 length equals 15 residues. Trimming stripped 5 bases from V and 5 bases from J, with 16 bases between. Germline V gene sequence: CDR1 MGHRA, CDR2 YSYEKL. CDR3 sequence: CASSEAGHKYQPQHF. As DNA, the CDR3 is TGCGCCAGCAGCGAAGCCGGACACAAGTATCAGCCCCAGCATTTT.

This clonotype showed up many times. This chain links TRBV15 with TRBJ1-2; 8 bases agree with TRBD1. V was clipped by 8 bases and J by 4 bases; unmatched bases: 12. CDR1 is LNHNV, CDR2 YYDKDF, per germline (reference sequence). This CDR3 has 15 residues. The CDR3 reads CATRDRGPPPYGYTF. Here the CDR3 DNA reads TGTGCCACCCGAGACAGGGGACCGCCTCCCTATGGCTACACCTTC.

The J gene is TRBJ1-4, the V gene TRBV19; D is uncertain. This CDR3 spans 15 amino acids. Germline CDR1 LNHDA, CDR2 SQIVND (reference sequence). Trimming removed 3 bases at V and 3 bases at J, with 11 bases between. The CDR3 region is CASSMFQKANEKLFF. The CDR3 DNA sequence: TGTGCCAGTAGTATGTTTCAGAAGGCTAATGAAAAACTGTTTTTT.

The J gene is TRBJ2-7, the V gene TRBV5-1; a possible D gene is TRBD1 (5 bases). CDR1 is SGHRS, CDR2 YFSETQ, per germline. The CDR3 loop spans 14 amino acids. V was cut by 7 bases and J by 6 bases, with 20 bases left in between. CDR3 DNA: TGCGCCAGCGATCGACTCCCAGGGCTCGGCGAGCAGTACTTC. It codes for CASDRLPGLGEQYF.

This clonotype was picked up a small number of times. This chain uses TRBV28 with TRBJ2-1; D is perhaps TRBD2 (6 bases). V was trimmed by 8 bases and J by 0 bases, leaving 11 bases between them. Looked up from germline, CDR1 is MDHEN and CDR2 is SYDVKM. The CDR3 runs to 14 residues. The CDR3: CASHGGNSYNEQFF. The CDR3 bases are TGTGCCAGCCACGGAGGGAACTCCTACAATGAGCAGTTCTTC.

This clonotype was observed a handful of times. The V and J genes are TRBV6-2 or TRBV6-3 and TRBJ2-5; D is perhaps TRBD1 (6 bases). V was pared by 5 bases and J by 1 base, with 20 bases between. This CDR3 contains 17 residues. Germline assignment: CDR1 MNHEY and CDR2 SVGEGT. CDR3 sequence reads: CASSRSSTGTRQETQYF. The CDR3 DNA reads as TGTGCCAGCAGTCGTAGTTCGACCGGGACACGCCAAGAGACCCAGTACTTC.

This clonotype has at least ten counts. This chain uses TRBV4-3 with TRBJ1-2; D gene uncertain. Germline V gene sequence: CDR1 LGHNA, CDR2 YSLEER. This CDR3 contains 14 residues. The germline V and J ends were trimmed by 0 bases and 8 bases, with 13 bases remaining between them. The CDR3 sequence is CASSQEWVTEGYTF. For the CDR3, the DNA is TGCGCCAGCAGCCAAGAGTGGGTAACGGAGGGCTACACCTTC.